This TCR beta chain derives from a study of cytomegalovirus exposure and HLA in healthy donors. Primers included in the PCR were 60 Vbeta and 13 Jbeta primers. Here immunoSEQ multiplex PCR was the method, and the copy in TCRdb shows in-frame clones only, minus some. This sample has under 200,000 clones, with around 81% found just once. This CDR3 spans 16 amino acids. The V and J ends lost 2 bases and 0 bases respectively, with 14 bases between them. In germline, CDR1 is MNHEY, CDR2 SVGAGI. This TCR derives from a man aged 40-55 years in good health and CMV-seronegative. The sequenced sample consisted of PBMCs. The rearrangement joins TRBV6-5 to TRBJ2-7; weak D call: TRBD1 (5 bases). The CDR3 nucleotides read TGTGCCAGCAGTTACAACCCTACAGGAAACTCCTACGAGCAGTACTTC. This codes for CASSYNPTGNSYEQYF.